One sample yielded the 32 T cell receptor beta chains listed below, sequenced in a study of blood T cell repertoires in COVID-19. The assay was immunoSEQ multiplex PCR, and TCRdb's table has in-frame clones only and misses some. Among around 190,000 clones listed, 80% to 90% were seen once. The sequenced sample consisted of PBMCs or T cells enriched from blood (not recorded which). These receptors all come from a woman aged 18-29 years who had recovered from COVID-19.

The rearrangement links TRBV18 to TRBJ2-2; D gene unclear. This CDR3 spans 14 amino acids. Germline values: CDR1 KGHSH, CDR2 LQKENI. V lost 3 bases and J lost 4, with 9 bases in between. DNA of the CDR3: TGTGCCAGCTCACCTAGTGAACGCACCGGGGAGCTGTTTTTT. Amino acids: CASSPSERTGELFF.

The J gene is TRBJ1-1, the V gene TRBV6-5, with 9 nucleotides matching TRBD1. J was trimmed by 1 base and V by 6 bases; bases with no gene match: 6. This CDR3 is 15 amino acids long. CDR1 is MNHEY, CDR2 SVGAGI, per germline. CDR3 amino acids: CASRTRQGGNTEAFF. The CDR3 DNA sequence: TGTGCCAGCAGGACTAGACAGGGGGGGAACACTGAAGCTTTCTTT.

The CDR3 is CSVETVPTRRAFF. DNA of the CDR3: TGCAGCGTTGAGACAGTCCCGACGAGGAGAGCTTTCTTT. The rearrangement links TRBV29-1 to TRBJ1-1, with D possibly being TRBD1 (5 bases). The ends were cut back, 3 bases at V and 10 bases at J, with 18 bases in the middle. This CDR3 is 13 amino acids long. Germline CDR1 is SQVTM and CDR2 is ANQGSEA.

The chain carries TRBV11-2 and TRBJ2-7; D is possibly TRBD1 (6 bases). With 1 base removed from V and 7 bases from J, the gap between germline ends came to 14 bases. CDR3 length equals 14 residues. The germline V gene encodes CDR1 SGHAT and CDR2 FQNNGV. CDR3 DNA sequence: TGTGCCAGCAGCTTAGCCGAACAGGGAACAGAGCAGTACTTC. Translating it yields CASSLAEQGTEQYF.

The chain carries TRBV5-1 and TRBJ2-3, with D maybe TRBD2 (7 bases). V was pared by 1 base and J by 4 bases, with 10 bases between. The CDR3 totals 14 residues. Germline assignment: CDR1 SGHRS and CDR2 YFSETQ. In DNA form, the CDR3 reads TGCGCCAGCAGCTTGTCGGGGGGCCCAGATACGCAGTATTTT. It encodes CASSLSGGPDTQYF.

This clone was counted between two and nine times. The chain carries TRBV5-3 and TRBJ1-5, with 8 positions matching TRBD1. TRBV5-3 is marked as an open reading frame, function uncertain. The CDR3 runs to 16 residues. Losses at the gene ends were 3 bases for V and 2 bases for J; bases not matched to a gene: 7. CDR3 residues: CARSSLQGVGNQPQHF. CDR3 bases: TGTGCCAGAAGCTCCCTACAGGGGGTGGGCAATCAGCCCCAGCATTTT.

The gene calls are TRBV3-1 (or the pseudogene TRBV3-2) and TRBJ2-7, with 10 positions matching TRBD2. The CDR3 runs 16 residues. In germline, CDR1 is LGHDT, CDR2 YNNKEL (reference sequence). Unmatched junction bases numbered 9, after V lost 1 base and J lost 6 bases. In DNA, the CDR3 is TGTGCCAGCAGCCAAGTTAGCGGGGGGATTTCCGGCGAGCAGTACTTC. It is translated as CASSQVSGGISGEQYF.

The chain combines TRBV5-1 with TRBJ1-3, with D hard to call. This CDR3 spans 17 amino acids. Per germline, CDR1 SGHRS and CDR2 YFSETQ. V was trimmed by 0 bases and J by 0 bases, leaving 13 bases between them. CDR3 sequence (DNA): TGCGCCAGCAGCTTGGGGTTTCAGACACTCTCTGGAAACACCATATATTTT. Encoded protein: CASSLGFQTLSGNTIYF.

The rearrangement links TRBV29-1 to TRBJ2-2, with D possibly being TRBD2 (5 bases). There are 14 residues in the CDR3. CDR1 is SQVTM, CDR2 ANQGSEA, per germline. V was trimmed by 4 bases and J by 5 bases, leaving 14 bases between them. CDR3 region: CSVVPARGTGELFF. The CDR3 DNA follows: TGCAGCGTTGTACCCGCCCGAGGGACCGGGGAGCTGTTTTTT.

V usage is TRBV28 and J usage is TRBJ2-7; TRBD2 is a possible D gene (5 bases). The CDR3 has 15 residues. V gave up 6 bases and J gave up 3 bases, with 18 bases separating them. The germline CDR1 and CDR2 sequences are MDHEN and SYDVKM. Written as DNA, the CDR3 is TGTGCCAGCAGGGATGGGGATGGACTCCTCTACGAGCAGTACTTC. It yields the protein CASRDGDGLLYEQYF.

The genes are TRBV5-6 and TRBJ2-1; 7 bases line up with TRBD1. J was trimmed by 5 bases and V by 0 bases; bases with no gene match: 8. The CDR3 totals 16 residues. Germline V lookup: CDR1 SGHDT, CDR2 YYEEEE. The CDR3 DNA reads TGTGCCAGCAGCTTGGTTTTGCAGGGGGAACACAATGAGCAGTTCTTC. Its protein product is CASSLVLQGEHNEQFF.

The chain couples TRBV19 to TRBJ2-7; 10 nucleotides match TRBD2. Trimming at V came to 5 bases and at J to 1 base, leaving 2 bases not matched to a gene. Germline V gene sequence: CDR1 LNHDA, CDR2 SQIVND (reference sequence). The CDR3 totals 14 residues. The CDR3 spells CASSPLAGSYEQYF. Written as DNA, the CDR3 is TGTGCCAGTAGTCCACTAGCGGGGTCCTACGAGCAGTACTTC.

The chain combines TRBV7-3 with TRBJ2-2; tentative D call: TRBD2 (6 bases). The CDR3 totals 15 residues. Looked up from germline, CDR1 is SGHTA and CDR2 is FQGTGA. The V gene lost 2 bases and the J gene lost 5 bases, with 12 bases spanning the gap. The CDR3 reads CASSLGGDQTGELFF. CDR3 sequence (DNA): TGTGCCAGCAGCTTAGGAGGGGATCAAACCGGGGAGCTGTTTTTT.

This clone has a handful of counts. The CDR3 nucleotides read TGTGCCAGCATGAATCGGGGGAATTGGAATCAGCCCCAGCATTTT. It is translated as CASMNRGNWNQPQHF. The chain recombines TRBV4-2 with TRBJ1-5, with D perhaps TRBD1 (5 bases). The CDR3 runs to 15 residues. The germline V gene encodes CDR1 LGHNA and CDR2 YNFKEQ. Deletions cut 7 bases from V and 4 bases from J, with 17 bases between.

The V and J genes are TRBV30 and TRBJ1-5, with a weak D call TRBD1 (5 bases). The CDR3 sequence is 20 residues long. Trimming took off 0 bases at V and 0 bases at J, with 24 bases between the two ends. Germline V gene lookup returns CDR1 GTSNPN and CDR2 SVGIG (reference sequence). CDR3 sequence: CAWSVGRVFGGGYSNQPQHF. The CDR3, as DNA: TGTGCCTGGAGTGTTGGCAGGGTGTTTGGGGGAGGTTATAGCAATCAGCCCCAGCATTTT.

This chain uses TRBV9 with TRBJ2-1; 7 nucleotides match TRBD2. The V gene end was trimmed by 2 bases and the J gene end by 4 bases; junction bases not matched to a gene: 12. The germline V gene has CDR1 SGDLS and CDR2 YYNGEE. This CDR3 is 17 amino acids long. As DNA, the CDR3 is TGTGCCAGCAGCGTCTCTAGCGGAGCTGCTACTTACAATGAGCAGTTCTTC. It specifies CASSVSSGAATYNEQFF.

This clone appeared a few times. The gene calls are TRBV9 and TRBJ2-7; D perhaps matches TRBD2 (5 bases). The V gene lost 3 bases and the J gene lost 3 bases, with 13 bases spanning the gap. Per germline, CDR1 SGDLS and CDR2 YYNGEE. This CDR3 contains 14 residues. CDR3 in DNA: TGTGCCAGCAGCGCGGACTCCATCCACTACGAGCAGTACTTC. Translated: CASSADSIHYEQYF.

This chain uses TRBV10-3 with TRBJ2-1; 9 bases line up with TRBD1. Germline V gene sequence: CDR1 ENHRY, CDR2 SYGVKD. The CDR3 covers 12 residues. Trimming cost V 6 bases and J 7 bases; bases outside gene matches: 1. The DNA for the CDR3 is TGTGCCATCAGCGGACAGGGGAATGAGCAGTTCTTC. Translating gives CAISGQGNEQFF.

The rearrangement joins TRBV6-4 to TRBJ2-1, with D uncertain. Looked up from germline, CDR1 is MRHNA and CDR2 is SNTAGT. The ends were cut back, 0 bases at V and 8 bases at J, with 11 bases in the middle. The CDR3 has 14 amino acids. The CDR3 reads CASSDSEESHEQFF. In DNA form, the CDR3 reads TGTGCCAGCAGTGACTCAGAGGAGTCCCATGAGCAGTTCTTC.

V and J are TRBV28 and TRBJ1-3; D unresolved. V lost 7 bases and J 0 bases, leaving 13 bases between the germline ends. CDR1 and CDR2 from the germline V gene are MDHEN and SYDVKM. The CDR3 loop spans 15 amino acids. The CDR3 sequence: CASTTRFNSGNTIYF. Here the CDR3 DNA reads TGTGCCAGCACCACCCGGTTCAACTCTGGAAACACCATATATTTT.

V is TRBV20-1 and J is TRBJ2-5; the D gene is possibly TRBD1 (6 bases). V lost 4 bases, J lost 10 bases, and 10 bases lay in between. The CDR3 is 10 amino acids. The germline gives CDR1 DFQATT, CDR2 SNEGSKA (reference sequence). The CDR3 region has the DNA TGCAGTGCTAATGGACAGCTCCAGTACTTC. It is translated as CSANGQLQYF.

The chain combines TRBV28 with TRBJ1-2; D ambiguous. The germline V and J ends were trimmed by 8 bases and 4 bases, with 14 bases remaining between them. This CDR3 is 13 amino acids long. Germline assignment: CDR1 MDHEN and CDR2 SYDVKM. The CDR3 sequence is CASLFEGSYGYTF. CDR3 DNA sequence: TGTGCCAGCCTTTTTGAGGGCTCCTATGGCTACACCTTC.

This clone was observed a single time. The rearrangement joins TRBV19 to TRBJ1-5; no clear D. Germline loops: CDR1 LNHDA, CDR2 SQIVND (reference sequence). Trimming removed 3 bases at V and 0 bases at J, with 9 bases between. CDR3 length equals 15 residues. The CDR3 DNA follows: TGTGCCAGTAGTATGGGCAGTCTTAGCAATCAGCCCCAGCATTTT. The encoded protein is CASSMGSLSNQPQHF.

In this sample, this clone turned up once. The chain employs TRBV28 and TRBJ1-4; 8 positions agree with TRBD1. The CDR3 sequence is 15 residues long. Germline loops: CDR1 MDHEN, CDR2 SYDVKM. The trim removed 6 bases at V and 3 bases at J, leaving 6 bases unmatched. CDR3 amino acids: CASRKPGQANEKLFF. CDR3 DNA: TGTGCCAGCAGAAAACCGGGACAGGCTAATGAAAAACTGTTTTTT.

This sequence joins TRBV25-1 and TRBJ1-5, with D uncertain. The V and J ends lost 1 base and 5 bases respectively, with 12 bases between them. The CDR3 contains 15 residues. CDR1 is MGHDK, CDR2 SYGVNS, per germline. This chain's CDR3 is CASSEFATYDQPQHF. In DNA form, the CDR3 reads TGTGCCAGCAGTGAATTCGCGACTTACGATCAGCCCCAGCATTTT.

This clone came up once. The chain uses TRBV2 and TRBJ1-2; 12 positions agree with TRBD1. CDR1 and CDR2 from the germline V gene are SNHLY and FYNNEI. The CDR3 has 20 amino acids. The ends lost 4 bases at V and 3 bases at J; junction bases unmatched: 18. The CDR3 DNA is TGTGCCAGCAGTGTACCTCCCGGGGGACAGGGGGCGCCCCGGGACTATGGCTACACCTTC. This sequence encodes CASSVPPGGQGAPRDYGYTF. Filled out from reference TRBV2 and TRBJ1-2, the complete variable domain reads EPEVTQTPSHQVTQMGQEVILRCVPISNHLYFYWYRQILGQKVEFLVSFYNNEISEKSEIFDDQFSVERPDGSNFTLKIRSTKLEDSAMYFCASSVPPGGQGAPRDYGYTFGSGTRLTVV.

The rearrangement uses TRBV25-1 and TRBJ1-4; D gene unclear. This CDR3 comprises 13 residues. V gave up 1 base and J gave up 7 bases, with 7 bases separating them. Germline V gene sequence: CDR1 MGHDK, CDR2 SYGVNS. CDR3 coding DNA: TGTGCCAGCAGTGAATCGGGGATTGAAAAACTGTTTTTT. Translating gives CASSESGIEKLFF.

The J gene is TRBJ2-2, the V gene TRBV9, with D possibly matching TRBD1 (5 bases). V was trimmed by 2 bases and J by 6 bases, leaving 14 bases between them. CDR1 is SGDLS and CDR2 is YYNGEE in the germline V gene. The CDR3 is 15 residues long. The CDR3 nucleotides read TGTGCCAGCAGCGTGTGGCAGGGTGAAGCCGGGGAGCTGTTTTTT. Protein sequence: CASSVWQGEAGELFF.

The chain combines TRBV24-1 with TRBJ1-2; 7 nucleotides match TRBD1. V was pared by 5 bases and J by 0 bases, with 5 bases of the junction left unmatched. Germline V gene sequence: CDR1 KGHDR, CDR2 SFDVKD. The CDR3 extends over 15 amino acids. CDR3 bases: TGTGCCACCAGTGCCAGGACAGGTACTAACTATGGCTACACCTTC. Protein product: CATSARTGTNYGYTF.

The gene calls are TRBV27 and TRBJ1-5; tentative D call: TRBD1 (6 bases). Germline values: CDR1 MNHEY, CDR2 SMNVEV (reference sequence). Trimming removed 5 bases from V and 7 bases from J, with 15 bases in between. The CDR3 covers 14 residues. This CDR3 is CASSPQGWMQPQHF. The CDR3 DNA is TGTGCCAGCAGTCCTCAGGGGTGGATGCAGCCCCAGCATTTT.

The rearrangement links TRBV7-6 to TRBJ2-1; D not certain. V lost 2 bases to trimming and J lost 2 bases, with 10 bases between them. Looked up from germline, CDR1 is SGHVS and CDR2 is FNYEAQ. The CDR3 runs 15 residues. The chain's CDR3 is CASSLSQSTYNEQFF. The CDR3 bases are TGTGCCAGCAGCTTATCCCAGTCCACCTACAATGAGCAGTTCTTC. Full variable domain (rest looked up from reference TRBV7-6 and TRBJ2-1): GAGVSQSPRYKVTKRGQDVALRCDPISGHVSLYWYRQALGQGPEFLTYFNYEAQQDKSGLPNDRFSAERPEGSISTLTIQRTEQRDSAMYRCASSLSQSTYNEQFFGPGTRLTVL.

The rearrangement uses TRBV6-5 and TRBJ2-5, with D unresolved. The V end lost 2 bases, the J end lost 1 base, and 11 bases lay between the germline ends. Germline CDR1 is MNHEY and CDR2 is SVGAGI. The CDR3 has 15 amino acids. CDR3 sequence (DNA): TGTGCCAGCAGTTACGACTCACCTCCCCAAGAGACCCAGTACTTC. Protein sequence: CASSYDSPPQETQYF.